The 12 T cell receptor beta chains reported below all come from one sample, sequenced in a study of Tregs in tolerant kidney transplant recipients. The method was immunoSEQ multiplex PCR; TCRdb's version includes in-frame clones alone and lacks a portion of them. The sample holds tens of thousands of clones; around 84% are singletons and the top ten take about 4.7%. The sequencing sample was made of CD4+ T cells from blood. The receptors come from a human donor in good health.

This chain connects TRBV6-6 to TRBJ1-2, with D tentatively TRBD1 (6 bases). The CDR3 has 13 amino acids. Looked up from germline, CDR1 is MNHNY and CDR2 is SVGAGI (reference sequence). Trimming pared 10 bases from V and 4 bases from J, leaving 16 bases between. In DNA form, the CDR3 reads TGTGCCACCGCGGTCCCAGGGGCCTATGGCTACACCTTC. It specifies CATAVPGAYGYTF.

The chain joins TRBV30 to TRBJ2-7; D gene ambiguous. This CDR3 has 11 residues. V was clipped by 2 bases and J by 7 bases, with 9 bases between them. Germline V gives CDR1 GTSNPN, CDR2 SVGIG (reference sequence). Here the CDR3 reads CAWSNNGEQYF. In nucleotides, the CDR3 is TGTGCCTGGAGTAATAATGGAGAGCAGTACTTC.

J is TRBJ1-2 and V is TRBV18; D unclear. V dropped 5 bases and J dropped 2 bases, with 6 bases sitting between them. Germline CDR1 and CDR2: KGHSH and LQKENI. This CDR3 region has 12 residues. The CDR3 is CASSEGNYGYTF. The CDR3 DNA reads TGTGCCAGCTCAGAAGGGAACTATGGCTACACCTTC.

This clone was detected only a few times. CDR3: CASSIRTGGLNEQYF. The DNA for the CDR3 is TGTGCCAGTAGTATTCGGACAGGGGGCCTAAACGAGCAGTACTTC. The chain uses TRBV19 and TRBJ2-7; 11 bases line up with TRBD1. Germline CDR1 LNHDA, CDR2 SQIVND (reference sequence). This CDR3 contains 15 residues. V shed 3 bases, J shed 5 bases, and the junction held 6 bases outside the gene matches.

V usage is TRBV27 and J usage is TRBJ1-2; no firm D call. Germline lookup yields CDR1 MNHEY and CDR2 SMNVEV (reference sequence). This CDR3 region has 14 residues. V was trimmed by 5 bases and J by 5 bases, leaving 15 bases between them. This CDR3 reads CASSPGREVYGYTF. In DNA form, the CDR3 reads TGTGCCAGCAGTCCCGGTCGGGAGGTATATGGCTACACCTTC.

The V and J genes are TRBV11-2 and TRBJ2-1; 8 bases match TRBD2. Trimming at V came to 5 bases and at J to 10 bases, leaving 7 bases not matched to a gene. Germline V gene lookup returns CDR1 SGHAT and CDR2 FQNNGV. CDR3 size: 13 residues. The CDR3 spells CASSQSGRGEQFF. As DNA, the CDR3 is TGTGCCAGCAGCCAGAGCGGGAGAGGAGAGCAGTTCTTC.

The V and J genes are TRBV4-1 and TRBJ1-6; 10 nucleotides align to TRBD1. This CDR3 contains 16 residues. Trimming at V came to 3 bases and at J to 6 bases, leaving 5 bases not matched to a gene. CDR1 and CDR2 from the germline V gene are MGHRA and YSYEKL. The CDR3 reads CASSQTGGNGNSPLHF. The CDR3 bases are TGCGCCAGCAGCCAGACAGGGGGCAATGGTAATTCACCCCTCCACTTT.

This clone appeared a single time. Here the CDR3 reads CASSSTETQYF. Written as DNA, the CDR3 is TGTGCCAGCAGCTCCACGGAGACCCAGTACTTC. This chain connects TRBV7-9 to TRBJ2-5, with D hard to call. In germline, CDR1 is SEHNR, CDR2 FQNEAQ (reference sequence). CDR3 size: 11 residues. The V gene lost 4 bases and the J gene lost 5 bases, with 5 bases spanning the gap. Looking up the rest from reference TRBV7-9 and TRBJ2-5 gives the full variable domain: DTGVSQNPRHKITKRGQNVTFRCDPISEHNRLYWYRQTLGQGPEFLTYFQNEAQLEKSRLLSDRFSAERPKGSFSTLEIQRTEQGDSAMYLCASSSTETQYFGPGTRLLVL.

The genes are TRBV19 and TRBJ1-3; the match to TRBD1 covers 7 bases. Germline CDR1 is LNHDA and CDR2 is SQIVND (reference sequence). This CDR3 comprises 15 residues. Losses at the gene ends were 3 bases for V and 8 bases for J; bases not matched to a gene: 10. The CDR3 loop is CASSIRTGLGDTIYF. CDR3 bases: TGTGCCAGTAGTATCCGGACAGGCCTCGGGGACACCATATATTTT.

CDR3 sequence reads: CASSRTGETAFF. CDR3 in DNA: TGTGCCAGTAGTCGAACAGGGGAGACGGCTTTCTTT. This sequence joins TRBV19 and TRBJ1-1, with 7 bases identical to TRBD1. J gave up 11 bases and V 5 bases, and 8 bases lay outside the gene matches. The CDR3 sequence is 12 residues long. Germline CDR1 is LNHDA and CDR2 is SQIVND (reference sequence).

This clone was seen a single time. The CDR3 DNA reads as TGTGCCAGCAGCTCTGAAAGGGGCTCTAGCACAGATACGCAGTATTTT. This encodes CASSSERGSSTDTQYF. The chain links TRBV7-9 to TRBJ2-3; TRBD1 might be the D (5 bases). The CDR3 has 16 amino acids. V gave up 4 bases and J gave up 0 bases, with 14 bases separating them. Germline V gene data show CDR1 as SEHNR and CDR2 as FQNEAQ (reference sequence).

The rearrangement uses TRBV4-1 and TRBJ1-6; D might be TRBD1 (5 bases). The V and J ends lost 0 bases and 10 bases respectively, with 19 bases between them. The germline gives CDR1 MGHRA, CDR2 YSYEKL. This CDR3 has 17 residues. In nucleotides, the CDR3 is TGCGCCAGCAGCCAAGATTCGAGCAGGGCGAAACGGTCACCCCTCCACTTT. Amino acid sequence: CASSQDSSRAKRSPLHF.